The next 9 T cell receptor beta chains were all read from a single sample in a study of identical twins. Using its own MiXCR run on the 5' RACE reads, TCRdb lists one record per CDR3 protein. This sample carries a few hundred thousand distinct CDR3 sequences, approximately 8.7% of them seen once, and the ten largest clones take 8.5% to 10%. Material: naive T cells sorted from blood. Receptor source: a woman aged 45-65 years in good health.

This clonotype was seen a few times. V is TRBV7-3 and J is TRBJ2-1, with 10 bases matching TRBD2. With V trimmed by 4 bases and J by 7 bases, 4 bases remained unmatched. CDR1 SGHTA and CDR2 FQGTGA come from the germline V gene. The CDR3 is 14 residues long. The CDR3 is CASSWETSGNEQFF. In DNA form, the CDR3 reads TGTGCCAGCAGCTGGGAGACTAGCGGGAATGAGCAGTTCTTC.

V gene TRBV29-1 combines with J gene TRBJ2-5; D possibly uses TRBD1 or TRBD2 (6 bases each). Trimming cost V 5 bases and J 2 bases, with 15 bases left between them. The CDR3 loop spans 14 amino acids. Germline values: CDR1 SQVTM, CDR2 ANQGSEA. The CDR3 reads CSVWRRGVQETQYF. The CDR3 DNA sequence: TGCAGCGTTTGGCGAAGGGGGGTACAAGAGACCCAGTACTTC.

This clonotype has a handful of counts. DNA of the CDR3: TGTGCCAGCAGTTTGATTCTACAGGGGGCTGCAGATACGCAGTATTTT. This translates into CASSLILQGAADTQYF. V gene TRBV27 combines with J gene TRBJ2-3; 9 bases fit TRBD1. This CDR3 has 16 amino acids. Trimming cost V 3 bases and J 4 bases; bases outside gene matches: 8. CDR1 is MNHEY and CDR2 is SMNVEV in the germline V gene (reference sequence).

Ten or more counts support this clonotype. The chain uses TRBV24-1 and TRBJ2-1, with 9 nucleotides matching TRBD1. Germline V gene lookup returns CDR1 KGHDR and CDR2 SFDVKD. The CDR3 loop spans 13 amino acids. The trim removed 5 bases at V and 7 bases at J, leaving 2 bases unmatched. This CDR3 is CATSGDRVNEQFF. The CDR3, as DNA: TGTGCCACCAGTGGGGACAGGGTAAATGAGCAGTTCTTC.

This clonotype was seen a handful of times. CDR3 sequence: CASAQVYTEAFF. The CDR3 nucleotides are TGTGCTAGTGCCCAGGTCTACACTGAAGCTTTCTTT. This chain links TRBV12-5 with TRBJ1-1, with D unclear. The V gene lost 7 bases and the J gene lost 3 bases, with 9 bases spanning the gap. This CDR3 has 12 residues. The germline V gene encodes CDR1 LGHNT and CDR2 FRNRAP.

In its sample, this clonotype was seen a few times. The chain couples TRBV30 to TRBJ1-1; D possibly corresponds to TRBD1 (6 bases). V was shortened by 4 bases and J by 2 bases, with 11 bases between the two germline ends. The CDR3 runs to 13 residues. Germline V gene data show CDR1 as GTSNPN and CDR2 as SVGIG (reference sequence). CDR3 sequence (DNA): TGTGCCTGGAAGAGGACAGCTAACACTGAAGCTTTCTTT. It encodes CAWKRTANTEAFF.

This clonotype was observed a handful of times. The V gene is TRBV20-1, the J gene TRBJ1-1; no clear D. The CDR3 extends over 13 amino acids. The V and J ends lost 0 bases and 6 bases respectively, with 11 bases between them. Germline V gene sequence: CDR1 DFQATT, CDR2 SNEGSKA (reference sequence). This chain's CDR3 is CSARETGQSEAFF. The CDR3 DNA is TGCAGTGCTAGAGAAACGGGCCAGTCTGAAGCTTTCTTT.

This clonotype was seen repeatedly, ten times or more. The chain joins TRBV12-3 or TRBV12-4 to TRBJ2-1; 12 bases map to TRBD2. The CDR3 extends over 16 amino acids. The V gene end was trimmed by 5 bases and the J gene end by 4 bases; junction bases not matched to a gene: 6. The DNA of the CDR3 is TGTGCCAGCAGTCCTTCTCTAGCGGGAGGGTACAATGAGCAGTTCTTC. Protein sequence: CASSPSLAGGYNEQFF.

This clonotype showed up many times. The rearrangement joins TRBV5-6 to TRBJ2-1; D may match TRBD1 or TRBD2 (5 bases each). There are 12 residues in the CDR3. Germline V gene lookup returns CDR1 SGHDT and CDR2 YYEEEE. V lost 6 bases, J lost 6 bases, and 10 bases lay in between. The CDR3 coding sequence is TGTGCCAGCAAGCGGACATCCAATGAGCAGTTCTTC. It codes for CASKRTSNEQFF.